The 5 T cell receptor beta chains given below trace back to one sample, sequenced in a study of cytomegalovirus exposure and HLA in healthy donors. Use of 60 Vbeta and 13 Jbeta primers characterized the PCR. The assay was immunoSEQ multiplex PCR, and TCRdb's table has in-frame clones only and misses some. The table for this sample gives under 130,000 clones. The sample was PBMCs. The receptors shown here come from a man in his forties or fifties in good health and CMV-seronegative.

Here the CDR3 DNA reads TGTGCCAGCAGTGGGATGACTAGCGGGAGTGGGCAATACGAGCAGTACTTC. Encoded protein: CASSGMTSGSGQYEQYF. The V call is TRBV27, the J call TRBJ2-7, with TRBD2 matching over 12 bases. Trimming took 5 bases from V and 4 from J; bases not matched to a gene: 12. The CDR3 is made up of 17 amino acids. Germline CDR1 and CDR2: MNHEY and SMNVEV (reference sequence).

The chain uses TRBV5-1 and TRBJ1-1; D uncertain. Trimming took off 0 bases at V and 1 base at J, with 10 bases between the two ends. Per germline, CDR1 SGHRS and CDR2 YFSETQ. The CDR3 runs to 15 residues. The CDR3 loop is CASSLAGKGNTEAFF. The DNA of the CDR3 is TGCGCCAGCAGCTTGGCCGGGAAGGGGAACACTGAAGCTTTCTTT.

This sequence joins TRBV7-9 and TRBJ2-7; a weak D match, TRBD1 (6 bases). The CDR3 is 17 residues long. V was shortened by 4 bases and J by 0 bases, with 19 bases between the two germline ends. From germline, CDR1 is SEHNR and CDR2 FQNEAQ (reference sequence). CDR3 amino acids: CASSSIGTTEASYEQYF. CDR3 in DNA: TGTGCCAGCAGCTCTATCGGGACAACTGAAGCCTCCTACGAGCAGTACTTC.

This chain uses TRBV11-3 with TRBJ2-1; 8 nucleotides agree with TRBD2. The CDR3 is made up of 16 amino acids. Germline V gene lookup returns CDR1 SGHNT and CDR2 YENEEA. J lost 7 bases, V lost 4 bases, and 12 bases had no gene match. The DNA of the CDR3 is TGTGCCAGCAGCTCACGAGGGGCTAGCGGGCGTAATGAGCAGTTCTTC. Amino acids: CASSSRGASGRNEQFF.

The chain joins TRBV27 to TRBJ2-1; TRBD2 matches 12 bases. The CDR3 covers 16 residues. Germline V lookup: CDR1 MNHEY, CDR2 SMNVEV (reference sequence). Unmatched junction bases numbered 8, after V lost 2 bases and J lost 9 bases. CDR3 DNA sequence: TGTGCCAGCAGTTTACTCCTAGCGGGAGGGCCAGGTGAGCAGTTCTTC. This gives the protein CASSLLLAGGPGEQFF.